This is a list of T cell receptor beta chains from one sample in a study of CD8 T cells in ankylosing spondylitis. TCRdb used MiXCR to reprocess the 5' RACE reads, holding one entry per CDR3 protein. The sample has roughly 230,000 distinct CDR3 sequences; about 11% are singletons. Sequencing used blood, either unsorted or a sorted T cell fraction (not recorded which). These receptors came from a male donor with ankylosing spondylitis or in good health (not recorded which). The CDR3 runs from the conserved cysteine through the conserved F or W. D genes are given only for firm matches.

J: TRBJ2-1; V: TRBV10-3; D: -; CDR3: CAISPTLGGEQFF
J: TRBJ2-7; V: TRBV29-1; D: TRBD1; CDR3: CSVLTGASYEQYF
J: TRBJ2-7; V: TRBV15; D: -; CDR3: CATSRRTGTAISYEQYF
J: TRBJ2-1; V: TRBV5-1; D: TRBD2; CDR3: CASSLAGEVYNEQFF
J: TRBJ1-1; V: TRBV19; D: -; CDR3: CASSGHLNTEAFF
J: TRBJ1-6; V: TRBV7-2; D: -; CDR3: CASSLAPPNSPLHF
J: TRBJ1-1; V: TRBV9; D: -; CDR3: CASSVAPGDEAFF
J: TRBJ1-5; V: TRBV30; D: -; CDR3: CAWSHPGQPQHF
J: TRBJ2-1; V: TRBV6-1; D: TRBD2; CDR3: CASVEGGLSYNEQFF
J: TRBJ1-5; V: TRBV5-1; D: -; CDR3: CASSLGLNSNQPQHF
J: TRBJ1-1; V: TRBV7-2; D: -; CDR3: CASSWGLMNTEAFF
J: TRBJ1-1; V: TRBV12-3/TRBV12-4; D: TRBD1; CDR3: CASSLLQGAAFF
J: TRBJ1-1; V: TRBV11-2; D: -; CDR3: CASSLAAEAFF
J: TRBJ2-2; V: TRBV7-9; D: -; CDR3: CASSSGGSGELFF
J: TRBJ1-1; V: TRBV5-1; D: -; CDR3: CASRGATVTNTEAFF
J: TRBJ2-5; V: TRBV10-3; D: TRBD2; CDR3: CAISPGTSASQETQYF
J: TRBJ1-2; V: TRBV6-5; D: -; CDR3: CASSYSRDTGGYTF
J: TRBJ2-1; V: TRBV7-9; D: -; CDR3: CASSPQGGSYNEQFF
J: TRBJ2-1; V: TRBV5-1; D: -; CDR3: CASTIGSTYNEQFF
J: TRBJ1-4; V: TRBV4-1; D: -; CDR3: CASSPGTLRTNEKLFF
J: TRBJ2-3; V: TRBV7-2; D: TRBD2; CDR3: CASSTGFRGGTTDTQYF
J: TRBJ1-5; V: TRBV10-3; D: -; CDR3: CAISEGGYSNQPQHF
J: TRBJ2-2; V: TRBV6-1; D: -; CDR3: CASTNAYGNTGELFF
J: TRBJ2-1; V: TRBV5-1; D: -; CDR3: CASSLGGSGDEQFF
J: TRBJ1-5; V: TRBV27; D: -; CDR3: CASSFRGYQPQHF
J: TRBJ1-6; V: TRBV12-3/TRBV12-4; D: -; CDR3: CASSAPTVPNSPLHF
J: TRBJ2-1; V: TRBV10-3; D: TRBD2; CDR3: CAITGTSVDEQFF
J: TRBJ2-7; V: TRBV6-1; D: -; CDR3: CASSSTPGDSYEQYF
J: TRBJ1-1; V: TRBV30; D: TRBD1; CDR3: CAGWDRENTEAFF
J: TRBJ1-3; V: TRBV7-2; D: -; CDR3: CASSFWDPGNTIYF
J: TRBJ2-1; V: TRBV9; D: TRBD2; CDR3: CASSPGLAGESSYNEQFF
J: TRBJ2-5; V: TRBV5-1; D: TRBD2; CDR3: CASSLVTGGPSETQYF
J: TRBJ2-1; V: TRBV3-1; D: -; CDR3: CASSRVGSSYNEQFF
J: TRBJ1-5; V: TRBV28; D: TRBD1; CDR3: CASSPPDRYQPQHF
J: TRBJ2-2; V: TRBV6-1; D: TRBD2; CDR3: CASSEAPWGRAGGELFF
J: TRBJ2-1; V: TRBV5-6; D: -; CDR3: CASSLGREERGSAYNEQFF
J: TRBJ2-1; V: TRBV3-1; D: -; CDR3: CASSQDGGGGYNEQFF
J: TRBJ1-2; V: TRBV10-3; D: -; CDR3: CAISVDSNYGYTF
J: TRBJ2-2; V: TRBV10-3; D: -; CDR3: CAITSPGKTGELFF
J: TRBJ2-3; V: TRBV5-1; D: -; CDR3: CASSPFLTDTQYF
J: TRBJ2-3; V: TRBV5-1; D: TRBD2; CDR3: CASSEYRAGAADTQYF
J: TRBJ2-5; V: TRBV7-9; D: TRBD2; CDR3: CASSLVGTSGKTQYF
J: TRBJ2-3; V: TRBV5-1; D: -; CDR3: CASSQRDNTDTQYF
J: TRBJ2-5; V: TRBV5-1; D: -; CDR3: CASSSPGEQETQYF
J: TRBJ2-1; V: TRBV27; D: -; CDR3: CASNLGGAPYNEQFF
J: TRBJ1-6; V: TRBV12-3/TRBV12-4; D: -; CDR3: CASKGSSYNSPLHF
J: TRBJ2-1; V: TRBV29-1; D: -; CDR3: CSVESVYNEQFF
J: TRBJ1-1; V: TRBV7-8; D: -; CDR3: CASSLGVWSNTEAFF
J: TRBJ1-1; V: TRBV5-1; D: -; CDR3: CASSPLSGSRSEAFF
J: TRBJ1-1; V: TRBV20-1; D: -; CDR3: CSARDLRQPNTEAFF